A selection of T cell receptor beta chains follows, all from one sample in a study of blood T cell repertoires in COVID-19. Repertoires were generated with immunoSEQ multiplex PCR, while TCRdb's copy carries only in-frame clones and drops some. The top ten clones hold 4.3% of a sample with 110,000 to 150,000 clones, 70% to 90% of them seen once. The sample taken for sequencing was PBMCs or T cells enriched from blood (not recorded which). The source of these receptors is a man aged 50-59 years who had recovered from COVID-19. CDR3s leave out the opening cysteine and the closing phenylalanine or tryptophan. Each record gives: V gene, J gene, clone size, CDR3 protein. The size entry is marked missing in some rows and otherwise reads once, few, many or a size class.

>TRBV2|TRBJ1-2|-
ASSVADRASGYT
>TRBV7-6|TRBJ2-7|-
ASSLGRSYEQY
>TRBV30|TRBJ1-2|few
AWSVGGTGYGYT
>TRBV7-9|TRBJ1-2|-
ASSGGAKGAFYGYT
>TRBV6-2/TRBV6-3|TRBJ1-2|-
ASSRGQGANYGYT
>TRBV5-1|TRBJ1-2|-
ASSLGEYIYGYT
>TRBV11-3|TRBJ2-1|-
ASSFGTSLNEQF
>TRBV6-5|TRBJ1-5|-
ASSYSRAGGHQPQH
>TRBV7-9|TRBJ2-2|few
ASSPGFTGELF
>TRBV2|TRBJ1-2|-
ASRHRGLHYGYT
>TRBV4-1|TRBJ1-5|-
ASSHRKGGQGLINQPQH
>TRBV5-4|TRBJ1-6|-
ASSSRDRGNNSPLH
>TRBV5-8|TRBJ2-2|-
ASSSTRFTGELF
>TRBV25-1|TRBJ1-4|-
ASTPGDGSNEKLF
>TRBV7-9|TRBJ2-5|-
ASSLTGTGGQETQY
>TRBV7-2|TRBJ1-2|-
ASSLEAGGGFYGYT
>TRBV5-5|TRBJ1-2|-
ASSSVTGGGGT
>TRBV6-5|TRBJ1-1|once
ASSTVLNTEAF
>TRBV5-1|TRBJ1-1|-
ASEGTGMNTEAF
>TRBV11-2|TRBJ1-2|-
ASSLGRSHLAGYT
>TRBV11-2|TRBJ1-1|-
ASSYPLQAAF
>TRBV4-1|TRBJ2-6|-
ASSQSYSGANVLT
>TRBV7-2|TRBJ1-2|-
ASSSTGGGYGYT
>TRBV6-2/TRBV6-3|TRBJ2-1|-
ASSSIAVYNEQF
>TRBV28|TRBJ1-3|-
ASSLGGAGNTIY
>TRBV28|TRBJ1-4|once
ASSLKSQGAEKLF
>TRBV28|TRBJ2-4|-
ASMDRLAKNIQY
>TRBV19|TRBJ2-1|once
ASSPRRDAQF
>TRBV7-2|TRBJ1-4|-
ASSPEPPGGVKEKLF
>TRBV7-3|TRBJ2-3|-
ASSSTRTDTQY
>TRBV5-1|TRBJ2-3|-
ASRIQSGGTDTQY
>TRBV25-1|TRBJ2-1|few
ASSGAGWTYNEQF
>TRBV19|TRBJ1-2|-
ASSTIQGEYGYT
>TRBV15|TRBJ1-2|once
ATSRDFYSYGYT
>TRBV6-5|TRBJ1-2|-
ASTNPYRGAGYT
>TRBV18|TRBJ1-6|-
ASQDRANSPLH
>TRBV5-6|TRBJ2-1|-
ASSRSVGTFNNEQF
>TRBV4-1|TRBJ2-7|-
ASSTRDMADFSSYEQY
>TRBV18|TRBJ1-5|few
ASSPYSNQPQH
>TRBV7-2|TRBJ1-2|-
ASSSPGHRINYGYT
>TRBV2|TRBJ1-6|-
ASGLGGGGSPLH
>TRBV5-1|TRBJ2-1|-
ASSWPGLAGGRNEQF
>TRBV25-1|TRBJ1-2|-
ASSELPGTGEWNGYT
>TRBV7-3|TRBJ2-1|-
ASSLGAGKVDEQF
>TRBV10-3|TRBJ1-1|-
AISDGQLNTEAF
>TRBV5-8|TRBJ1-6|-
ASSLPYLRNSPLH
>TRBV9|TRBJ2-5|-
ASSAPGLAGGSGETQY
>TRBV2|TRBJ2-1|once
AGNTGLAGGLKQF
>TRBV3-1/TRBV3-2|TRBJ1-2|few
ASSQDLGRGRNYGYT
>TRBV7-3|TRBJ1-6|-
ASSSVGTGYNSPLH